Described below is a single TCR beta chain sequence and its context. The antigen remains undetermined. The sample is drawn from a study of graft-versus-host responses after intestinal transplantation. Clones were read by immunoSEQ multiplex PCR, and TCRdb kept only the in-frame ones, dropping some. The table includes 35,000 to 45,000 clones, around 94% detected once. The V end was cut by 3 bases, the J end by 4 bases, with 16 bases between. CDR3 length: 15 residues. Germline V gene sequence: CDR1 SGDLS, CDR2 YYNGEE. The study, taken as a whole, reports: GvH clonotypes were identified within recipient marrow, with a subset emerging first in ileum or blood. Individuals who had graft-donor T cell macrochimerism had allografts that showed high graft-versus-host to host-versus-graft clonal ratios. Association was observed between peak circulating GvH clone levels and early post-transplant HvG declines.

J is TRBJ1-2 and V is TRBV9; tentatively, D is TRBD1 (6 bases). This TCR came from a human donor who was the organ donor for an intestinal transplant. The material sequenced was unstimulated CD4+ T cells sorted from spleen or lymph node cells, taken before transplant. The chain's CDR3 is CASSEGSGTRYGYTF. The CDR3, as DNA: TGTGCCAGCAGCGAGGGTTCCGGGACACGCTATGGCTACACCTTC.